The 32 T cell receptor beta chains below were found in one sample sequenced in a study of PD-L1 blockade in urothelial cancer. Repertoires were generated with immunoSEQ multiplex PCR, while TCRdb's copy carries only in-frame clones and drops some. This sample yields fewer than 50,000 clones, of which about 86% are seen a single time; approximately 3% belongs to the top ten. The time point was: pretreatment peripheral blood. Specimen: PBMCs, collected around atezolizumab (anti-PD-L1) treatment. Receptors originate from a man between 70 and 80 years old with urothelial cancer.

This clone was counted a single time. CDR3 nucleotide sequence: TGTGCCAGCACCCTACAGGAGAACTATGGCTACACCTTC. This codes for CASTLQENYGYTF. The chain couples TRBV28 to TRBJ1-2; tentatively, D is TRBD1 (5 bases). The CDR3 is 13 residues long. Between the trimmed V and J ends, which lost 7 bases and 2 bases, there was a span of 11 bases. Looked up from germline, CDR1 is MDHEN and CDR2 is SYDVKM.

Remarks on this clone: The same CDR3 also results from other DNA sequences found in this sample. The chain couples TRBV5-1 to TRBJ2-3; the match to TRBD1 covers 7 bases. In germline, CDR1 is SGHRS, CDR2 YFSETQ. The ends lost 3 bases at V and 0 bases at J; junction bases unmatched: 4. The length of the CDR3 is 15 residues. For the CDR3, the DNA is TGCGCCAGCAGCTCGGACAGGACTAGCACAGATACGCAGTATTTT. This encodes CASSSDRTSTDTQYF.

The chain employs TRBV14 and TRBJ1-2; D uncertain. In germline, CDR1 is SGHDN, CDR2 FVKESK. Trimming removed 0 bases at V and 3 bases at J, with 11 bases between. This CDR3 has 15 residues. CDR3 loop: CASSQDLGVHYGYTF. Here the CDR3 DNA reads TGTGCCAGCAGCCAAGATCTGGGCGTGCACTATGGCTACACCTTC.

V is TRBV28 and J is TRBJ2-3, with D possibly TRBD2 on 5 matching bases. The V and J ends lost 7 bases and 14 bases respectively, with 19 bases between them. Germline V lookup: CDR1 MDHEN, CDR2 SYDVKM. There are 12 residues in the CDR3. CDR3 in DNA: TGTGCCAGCACCTCCTCCGGGGAGAGTTTGTATTTT. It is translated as CASTSSGESLYF.

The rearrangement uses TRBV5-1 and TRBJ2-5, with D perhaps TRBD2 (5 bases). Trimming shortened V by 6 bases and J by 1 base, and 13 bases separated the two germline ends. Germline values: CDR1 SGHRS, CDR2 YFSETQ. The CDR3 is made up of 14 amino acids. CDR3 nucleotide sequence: TGCGCCAGCACTGGAGCTAGCTTCCAAGAGACCCAGTACTTC. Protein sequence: CASTGASFQETQYF.

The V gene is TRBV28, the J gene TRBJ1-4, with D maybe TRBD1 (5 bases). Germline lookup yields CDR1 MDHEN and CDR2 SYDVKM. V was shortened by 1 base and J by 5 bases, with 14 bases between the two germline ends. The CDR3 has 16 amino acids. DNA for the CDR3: TGTGCCAGCAGTTTATCCCCGGGGGAAGGAAATGAAAAACTGTTTTTT. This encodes CASSLSPGEGNEKLFF.

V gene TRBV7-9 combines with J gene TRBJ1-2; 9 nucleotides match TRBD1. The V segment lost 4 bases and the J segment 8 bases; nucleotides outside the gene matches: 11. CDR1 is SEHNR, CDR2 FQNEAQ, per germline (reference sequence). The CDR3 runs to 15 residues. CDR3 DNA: TGTGCCAGCAGCTCAGCCAGGGACAGGGTGTACGGCTACACCTTC. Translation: CASSSARDRVYGYTF.

CDR3 DNA sequence: TGTGCCAGCAGTCCCTTCGACAGGGCCACCTACGAGCAGTACTTC. Amino acid sequence: CASSPFDRATYEQYF. This chain connects TRBV28 to TRBJ2-7; 7 nucleotides line up with TRBD1. V shed 5 bases, J shed 2 bases, and the junction held 9 bases outside the gene matches. The length of the CDR3 is 15 residues. From germline, CDR1 is MDHEN and CDR2 SYDVKM.

CDR3 in DNA: TGTGCCAGCAGTCCACAGGGTCCGGGAACTGAAGCTTTCTTT. It yields the protein CASSPQGPGTEAFF. The genes are TRBV2 and TRBJ1-1, with D maybe TRBD1 (6 bases). Germline lookup yields CDR1 SNHLY and CDR2 FYNNEI. V lost 5 bases and J lost 5, with 15 bases in between. The CDR3 is made up of 14 amino acids.

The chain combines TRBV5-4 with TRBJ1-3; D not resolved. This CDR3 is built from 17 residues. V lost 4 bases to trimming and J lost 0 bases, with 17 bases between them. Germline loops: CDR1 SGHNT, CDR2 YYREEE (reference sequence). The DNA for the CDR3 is TGTGCCAGCAGCCGCTGGGCACGGGAGAGCTCTGGAAACACCATATATTTT. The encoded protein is CASSRWARESSGNTIYF. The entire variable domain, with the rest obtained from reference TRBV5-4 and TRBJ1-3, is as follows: ETGVTQSPTHLIKTRGQQVTLRCSSQSGHNTVSWYQQALGQGPQFIFQYYREEENGRGNFPPRFSGLQFPNYSSELNVNALELDDSALYLCASSRWARESSGNTIYFGEGSWLTVV.

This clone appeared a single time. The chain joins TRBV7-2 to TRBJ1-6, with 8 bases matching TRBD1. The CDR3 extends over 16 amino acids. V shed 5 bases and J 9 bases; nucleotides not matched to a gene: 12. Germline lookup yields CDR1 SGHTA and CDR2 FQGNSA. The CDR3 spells CASSPDRGGLRSPLHF. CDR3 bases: TGTGCCAGCAGCCCCGACAGGGGAGGCCTTCGTTCACCCCTCCACTTT.

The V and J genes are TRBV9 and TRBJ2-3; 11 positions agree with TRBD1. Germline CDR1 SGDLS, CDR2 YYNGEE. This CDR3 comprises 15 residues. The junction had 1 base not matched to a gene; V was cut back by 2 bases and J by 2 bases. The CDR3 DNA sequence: TGTGCCAGCAGCGTGGGACAGGGGGACACAGATACGCAGTATTTT. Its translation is CASSVGQGDTDTQYF.

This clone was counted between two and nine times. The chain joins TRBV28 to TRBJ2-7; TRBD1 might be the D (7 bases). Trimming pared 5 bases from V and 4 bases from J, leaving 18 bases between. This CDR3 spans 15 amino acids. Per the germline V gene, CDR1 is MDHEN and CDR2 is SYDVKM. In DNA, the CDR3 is TGTGCCAGCAGTAAACAGGGGCCGGGAGTTTACGAGCAGTACTTC. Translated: CASSKQGPGVYEQYF.

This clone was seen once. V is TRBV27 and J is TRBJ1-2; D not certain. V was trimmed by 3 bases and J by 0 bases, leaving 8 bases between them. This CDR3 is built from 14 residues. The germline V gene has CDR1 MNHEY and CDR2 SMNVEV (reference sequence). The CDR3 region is CASSFSSANYGYTF. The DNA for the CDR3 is TGTGCCAGCAGTTTTTCTTCAGCTAACTATGGCTACACCTTC.

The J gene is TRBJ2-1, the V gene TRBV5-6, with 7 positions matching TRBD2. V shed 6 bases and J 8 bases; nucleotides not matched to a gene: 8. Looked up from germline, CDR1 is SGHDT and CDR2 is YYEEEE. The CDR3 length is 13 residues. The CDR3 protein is CASTLGTMDEQFF. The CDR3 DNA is TGTGCCAGCACCCTGGGGACTATGGATGAGCAGTTCTTC. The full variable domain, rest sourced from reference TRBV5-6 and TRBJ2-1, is DAGVTQSPTHLIKTRGQQVTLRCSPKSGHDTVSWYQQALGQGPQFIFQYYEEEERQRGNFPDRFSGHQFPNYSSELNVNALLLGDSALYLCASTLGTMDEQFFGPGTRLTVL.

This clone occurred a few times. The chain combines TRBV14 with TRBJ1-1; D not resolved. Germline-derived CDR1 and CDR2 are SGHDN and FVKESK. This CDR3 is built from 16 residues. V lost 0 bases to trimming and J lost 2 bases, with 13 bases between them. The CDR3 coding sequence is TGTGCCAGCAGCCAAGAGTTGTCCAGGCCTAACACTGAAGCTTTCTTT. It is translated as CASSQELSRPNTEAFF. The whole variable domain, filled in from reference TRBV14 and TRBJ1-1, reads EAGVTQFPSHSVIEKGQTVTLRCDPISGHDNLYWYRRVMGKEIKFLLHFVKESKQDESGMPNNRFLAERTGGTYSTLKVQPAELEDSGVYFCASSQELSRPNTEAFFGQGTRLTVV.

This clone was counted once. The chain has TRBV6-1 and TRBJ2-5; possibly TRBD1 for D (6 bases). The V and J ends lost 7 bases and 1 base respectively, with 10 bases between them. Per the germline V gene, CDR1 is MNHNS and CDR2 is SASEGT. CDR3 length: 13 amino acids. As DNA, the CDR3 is TGTGCCAGCACCCGGACAGCCCAAGAGACCCAGTACTTC. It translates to CASTRTAQETQYF.

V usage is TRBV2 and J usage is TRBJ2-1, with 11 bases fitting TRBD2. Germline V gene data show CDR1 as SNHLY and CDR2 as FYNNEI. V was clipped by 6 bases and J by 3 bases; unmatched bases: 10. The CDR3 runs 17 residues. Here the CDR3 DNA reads TGTGCCAGCAGAAGACTAGCGGGAACGACGCTCTACAATGAGCAGTTCTTC. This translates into CASRRLAGTTLYNEQFF.

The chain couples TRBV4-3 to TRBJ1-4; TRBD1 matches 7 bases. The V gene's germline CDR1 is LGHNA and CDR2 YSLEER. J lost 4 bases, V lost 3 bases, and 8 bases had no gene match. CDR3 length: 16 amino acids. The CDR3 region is CASSQSGTAYNEKLFF. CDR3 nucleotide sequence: TGCGCCAGCAGCCAGTCCGGGACAGCATATAATGAAAAACTGTTTTTT.

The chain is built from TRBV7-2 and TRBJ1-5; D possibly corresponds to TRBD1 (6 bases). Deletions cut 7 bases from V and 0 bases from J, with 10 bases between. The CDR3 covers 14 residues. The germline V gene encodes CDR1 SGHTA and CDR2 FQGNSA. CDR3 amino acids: CASNGQYSNQPQHF. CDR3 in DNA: TGTGCCAGCAACGGACAGTATAGCAATCAGCCCCAGCATTTT.

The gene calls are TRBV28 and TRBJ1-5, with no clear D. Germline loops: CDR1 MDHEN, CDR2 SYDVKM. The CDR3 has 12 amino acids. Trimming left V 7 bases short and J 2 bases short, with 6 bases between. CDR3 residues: CASNSGNQPQHF. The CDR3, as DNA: TGTGCCAGCAACTCCGGCAATCAGCCCCAGCATTTT.

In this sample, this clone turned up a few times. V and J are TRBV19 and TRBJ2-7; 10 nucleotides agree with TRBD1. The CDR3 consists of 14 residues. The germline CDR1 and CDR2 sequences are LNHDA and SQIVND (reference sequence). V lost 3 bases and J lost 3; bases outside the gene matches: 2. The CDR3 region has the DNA TGTGCCAGTAGTATCCGGGACAGGGGCTACGAGCAGTACTTC. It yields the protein CASSIRDRGYEQYF.

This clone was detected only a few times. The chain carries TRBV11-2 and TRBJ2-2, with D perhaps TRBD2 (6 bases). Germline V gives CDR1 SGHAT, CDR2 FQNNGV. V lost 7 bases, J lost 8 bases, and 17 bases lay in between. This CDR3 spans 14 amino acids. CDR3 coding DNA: TGTGCCAGCACCCTAGGAGGCGGGATTGGGGAGCTGTTTTTT. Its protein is CASTLGGGIGELFF.

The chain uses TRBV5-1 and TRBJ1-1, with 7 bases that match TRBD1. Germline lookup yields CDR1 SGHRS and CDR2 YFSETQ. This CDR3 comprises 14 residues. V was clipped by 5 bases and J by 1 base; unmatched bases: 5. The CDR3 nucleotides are TGCGCCAGCAGGAGGGACAGTTCGAACACTGAAGCTTTCTTT. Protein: CASRRDSSNTEAFF.

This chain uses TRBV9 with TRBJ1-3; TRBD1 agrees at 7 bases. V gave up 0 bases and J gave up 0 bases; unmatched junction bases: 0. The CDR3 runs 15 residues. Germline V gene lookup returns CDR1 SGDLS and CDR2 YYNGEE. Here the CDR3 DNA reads TGTGCCAGCAGCGTAGACAGGGGCTCTGGAAACACCATATATTTT. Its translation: CASSVDRGSGNTIYF.

Here the CDR3 DNA reads TGCGCCAGCAGCCAAGTTCAGGGAAGGCAGCCCCAGCATTTT. Amino acids: CASSQVQGRQPQHF. The chain uses TRBV4-3 and TRBJ1-5; TRBD1 is a possible D gene (5 bases). The germline gives CDR1 LGHNA, CDR2 YSLEER. Trimming left V 1 base short and J 7 bases short, with 11 bases between. The length of the CDR3 is 14 residues.

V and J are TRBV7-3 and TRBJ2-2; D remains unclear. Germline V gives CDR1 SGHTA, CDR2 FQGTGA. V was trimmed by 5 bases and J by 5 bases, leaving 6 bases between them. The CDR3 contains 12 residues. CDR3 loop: CASSVRTGELFF. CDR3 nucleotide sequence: TGTGCCAGCAGCGTTAGAACCGGGGAGCTGTTTTTT. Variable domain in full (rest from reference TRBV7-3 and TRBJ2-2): GAGVSQTPSNKVTEKGKYVELRCDPISGHTALYWYRQSLGQGPEFLIYFQGTGAADDSGLPNDRFFAVRPEGSVSTLKIQRTERGDSAVYLCASSVRTGELFFGEGSRLTVL.

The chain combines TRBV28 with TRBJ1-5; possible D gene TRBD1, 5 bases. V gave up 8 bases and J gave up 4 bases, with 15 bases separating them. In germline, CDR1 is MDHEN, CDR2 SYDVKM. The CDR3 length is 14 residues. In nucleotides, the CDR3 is TGTGCCAGCGTCAAACAGGATTGGAATCAGCCCCAGCATTTT. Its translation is CASVKQDWNQPQHF. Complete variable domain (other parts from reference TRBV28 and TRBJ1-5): DVKVTQSSRYLVKRTGEKVFLECVQDMDHENMFWYRQDPGLGLRLIYFSYDVKMKEKGDIPEGYSVSREKKERFSLILESASTNQTSMYLCASVKQDWNQPQHFGDGTRLSIL.

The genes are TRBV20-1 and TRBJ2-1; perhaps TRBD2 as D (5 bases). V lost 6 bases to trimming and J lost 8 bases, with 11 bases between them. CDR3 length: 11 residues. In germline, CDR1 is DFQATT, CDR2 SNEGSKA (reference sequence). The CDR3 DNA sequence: TGCAGTGCAACACTAGTTGATGAGCAGTTCTTC. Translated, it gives CSATLVDEQFF.

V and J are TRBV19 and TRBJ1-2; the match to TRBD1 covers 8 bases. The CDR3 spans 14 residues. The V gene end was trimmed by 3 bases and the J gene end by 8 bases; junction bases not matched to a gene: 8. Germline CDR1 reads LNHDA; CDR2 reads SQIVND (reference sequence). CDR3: CASSILGTGQGYTF. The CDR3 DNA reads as TGTGCCAGTAGTATTCTCGGGACAGGTCAAGGCTACACCTTC. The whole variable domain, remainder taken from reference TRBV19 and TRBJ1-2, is DGGITQSPKYLFRKEGQNVTLSCEQNLNHDAMYWYRQDPGQGLRLIYYSQIVNDFQKGDIAEGYSVSREKKESFPLTVTSAQKNPTAFYLCASSILGTGQGYTFGSGTRLTVV.

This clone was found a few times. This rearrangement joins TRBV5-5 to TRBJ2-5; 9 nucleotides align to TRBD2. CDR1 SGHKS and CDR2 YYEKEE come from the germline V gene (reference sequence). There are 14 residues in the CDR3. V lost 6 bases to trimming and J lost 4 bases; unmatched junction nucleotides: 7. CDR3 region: CASTGTSNGETQYF. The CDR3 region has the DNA TGTGCCAGCACCGGGACTAGCAATGGAGAGACCCAGTACTTC.

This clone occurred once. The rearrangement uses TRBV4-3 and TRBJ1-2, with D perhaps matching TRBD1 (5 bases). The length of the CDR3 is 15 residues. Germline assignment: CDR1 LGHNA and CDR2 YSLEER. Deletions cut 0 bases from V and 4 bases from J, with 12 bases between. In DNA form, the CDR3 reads TGCGCCAGCAGCCAAGATCGGCAGGGCCTCTATGGCTACACCTTC. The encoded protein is CASSQDRQGLYGYTF.